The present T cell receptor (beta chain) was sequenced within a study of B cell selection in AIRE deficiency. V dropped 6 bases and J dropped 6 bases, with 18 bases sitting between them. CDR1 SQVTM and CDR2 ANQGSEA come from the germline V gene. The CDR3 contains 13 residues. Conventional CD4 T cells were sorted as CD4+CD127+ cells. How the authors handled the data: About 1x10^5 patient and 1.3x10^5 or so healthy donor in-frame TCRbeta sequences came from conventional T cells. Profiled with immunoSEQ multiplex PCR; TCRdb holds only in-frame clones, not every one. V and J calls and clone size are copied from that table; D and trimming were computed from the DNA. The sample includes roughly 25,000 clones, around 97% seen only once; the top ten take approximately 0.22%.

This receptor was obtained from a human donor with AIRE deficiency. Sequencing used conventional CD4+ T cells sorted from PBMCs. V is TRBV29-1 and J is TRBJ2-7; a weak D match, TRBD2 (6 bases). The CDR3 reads CSVGRDSMGEQYF. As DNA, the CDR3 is TGCAGCGTAGGACGGGACTCTATGGGCGAGCAGTACTTC.